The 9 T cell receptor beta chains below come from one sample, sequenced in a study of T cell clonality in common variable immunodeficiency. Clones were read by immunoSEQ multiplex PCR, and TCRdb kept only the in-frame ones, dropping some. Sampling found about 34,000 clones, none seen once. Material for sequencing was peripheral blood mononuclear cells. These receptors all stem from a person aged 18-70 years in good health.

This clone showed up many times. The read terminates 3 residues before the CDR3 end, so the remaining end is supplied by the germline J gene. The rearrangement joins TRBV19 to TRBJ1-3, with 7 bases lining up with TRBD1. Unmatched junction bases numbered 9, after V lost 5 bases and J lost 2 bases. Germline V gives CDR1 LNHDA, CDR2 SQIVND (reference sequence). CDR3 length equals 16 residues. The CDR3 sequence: CASSPYTGTAGNTIYF. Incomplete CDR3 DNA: TGTGCCAGTAGTCCCTACACCGGGACAGCTGGAAACACC.

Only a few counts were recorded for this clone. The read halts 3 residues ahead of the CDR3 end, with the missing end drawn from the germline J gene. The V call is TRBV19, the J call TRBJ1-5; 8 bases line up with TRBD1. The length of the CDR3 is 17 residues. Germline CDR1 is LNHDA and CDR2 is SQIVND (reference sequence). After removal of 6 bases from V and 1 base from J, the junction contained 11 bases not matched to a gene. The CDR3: CASSTGQGWVSNQPQHF. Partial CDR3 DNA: TGTGCCAGTAGCACCGGACAGGGATGGGTGAGCAATCAGCCC. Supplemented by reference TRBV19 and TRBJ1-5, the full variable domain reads DGGITQSPKYLFRKEGQNVTLSCEQNLNHDAMYWYRQDPGQGLRLIYYSQIVNDFQKGDIAEGYSVSREKKESFPLTVTSAQKNPTAFYLCASSTGQGWVSNQPQHFGDGTRLSIL.

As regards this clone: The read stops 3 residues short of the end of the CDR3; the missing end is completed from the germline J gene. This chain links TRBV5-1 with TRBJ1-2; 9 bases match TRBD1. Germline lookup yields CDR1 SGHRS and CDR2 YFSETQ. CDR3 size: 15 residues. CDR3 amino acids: CASSSGQGSTDTYTF. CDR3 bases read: TGCGCCAGCAGCTCGGGACAGGGAAGCACAGATACC.

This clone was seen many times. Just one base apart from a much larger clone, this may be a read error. The CDR3 loop reads CSAPLQGNSGANVLFF. CDR3 DNA, as far as it was read: TGCAGTGCTCCTTTACAGGGAAACTCTGGGGCCAACGTG. The chain employs TRBV20-1 and TRBJ2-2, with a possible D match to TRBD1 (6 bases). Read coverage stops 3 residues before the CDR3 terminus; the germline J gene supplies the remainder. The CDR3 has 16 amino acids. CDR1 is DFQATT and CDR2 is SNEGSKA in the germline V gene (reference sequence).

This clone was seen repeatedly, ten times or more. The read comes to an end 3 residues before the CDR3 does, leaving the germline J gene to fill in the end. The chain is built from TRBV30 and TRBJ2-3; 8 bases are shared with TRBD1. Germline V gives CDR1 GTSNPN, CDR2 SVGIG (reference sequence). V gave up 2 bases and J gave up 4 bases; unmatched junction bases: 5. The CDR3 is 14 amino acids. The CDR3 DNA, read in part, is TGTGCCTGGAGTTTTAACAGGGGGGCAGATACG. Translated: CAWSFNRGADT. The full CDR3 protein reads CAWSFNRGADTQYF.

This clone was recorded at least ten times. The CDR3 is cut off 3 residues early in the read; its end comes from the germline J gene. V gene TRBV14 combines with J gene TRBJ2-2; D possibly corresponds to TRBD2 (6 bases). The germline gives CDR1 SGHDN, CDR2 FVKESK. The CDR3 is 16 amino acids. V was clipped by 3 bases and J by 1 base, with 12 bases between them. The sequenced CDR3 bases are TGTGCCAGCAGCCAGGTGCAGGGACTGAACACCGGGGAG. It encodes CASSQVQGLNTGE. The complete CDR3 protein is CASSQVQGLNTGELFF.

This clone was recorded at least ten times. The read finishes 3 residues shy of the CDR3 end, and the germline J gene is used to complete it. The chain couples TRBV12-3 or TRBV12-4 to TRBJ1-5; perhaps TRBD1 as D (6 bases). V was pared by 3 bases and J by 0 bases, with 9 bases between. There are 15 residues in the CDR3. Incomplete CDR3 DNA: TGTGCCAGCAGTTTGGACAGTTATAGCAATCAGCCC. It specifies CASSLDSYSNQP. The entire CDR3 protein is CASSLDSYSNQPQHF.

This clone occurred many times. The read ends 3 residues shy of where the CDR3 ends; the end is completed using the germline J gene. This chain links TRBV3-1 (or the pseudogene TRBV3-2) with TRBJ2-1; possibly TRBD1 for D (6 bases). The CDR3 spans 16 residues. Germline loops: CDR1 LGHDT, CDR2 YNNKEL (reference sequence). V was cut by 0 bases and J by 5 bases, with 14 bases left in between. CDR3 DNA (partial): TGTGCCAGCAGCCAAGATAAGGACAGACACGACAATGAG. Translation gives CASSQDKDRHDNE. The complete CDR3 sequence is CASSQDKDRHDNEQFF.

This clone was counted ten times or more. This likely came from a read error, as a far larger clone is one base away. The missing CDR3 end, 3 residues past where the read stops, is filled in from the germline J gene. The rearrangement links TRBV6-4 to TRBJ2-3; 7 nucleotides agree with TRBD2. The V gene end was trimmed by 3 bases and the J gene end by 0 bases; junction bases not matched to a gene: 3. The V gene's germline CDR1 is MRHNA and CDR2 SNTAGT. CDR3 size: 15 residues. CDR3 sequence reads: CASSEGSGSTDTQYF. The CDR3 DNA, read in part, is TGTGCCAGCAGTGAAGGTAGCGGGAGCACAGATACG.